Each of the 31 T cell receptor beta chains below was sequenced from the same sample in a study of monozygotic twins with inflammatory bowel disease. TCRdb derives one entry per CDR3 protein from the 5' RACE reads, leaving out DNA. Listed are approximately 300,000 distinct CDR3 sequences; 5% to 6% falls within the top ten. Sequencing input: blood. The receptor set was obtained from a human donor with ulcerative colitis or Crohn's disease, or a healthy co-twin of an affected twin (not recorded which).

The chain has TRBV7-2 and TRBJ2-4; TCRdb calls TRBD1, which cannot be checked without DNA. CDR3 length: 15 residues. Germline loops: CDR1 SGHTA, CDR2 FQGNSA. CDR3 region: CASSSSGTGQNIQYF.

V usage is TRBV5-4 and J usage is TRBJ1-1; TCRdb reports TRBD1, a call that lacks DNA to check it against. The CDR3 has 13 residues. Germline V CDR1 and CDR2: SGHNT, YYREEE (reference sequence). The CDR3 protein is CASNSGRNTEAFF.

J is TRBJ2-1 and V is TRBV19; TCRdb selects TRBD2, and the lack of DNA leaves this call unchecked. Germline V gene data show CDR1 as LNHDA and CDR2 as SQIVND (reference sequence). This CDR3 comprises 14 residues. CDR3 residues: CASKGLAGHNEQFF.

J is TRBJ2-1 and V is TRBV27; TCRdb names TRBD2, which stays unverified in the absence of DNA. The germline CDR1 and CDR2 sequences are MNHEY and SMNVEV (reference sequence). This CDR3 comprises 19 residues. The CDR3: CASSRQGLAGLSSYNEQFF.

CDR3 residues: CSVPPGGYSNQPQHF. The genes are TRBV20-1 and TRBJ1-5. The CDR3 consists of 15 residues. The germline V gene encodes CDR1 DFQATT and CDR2 SNEGSKA (reference sequence).

The chain employs TRBV7-2 and TRBJ1-2; TCRdb outputs TRBD1, but without DNA this stays unchecked. The germline gives CDR1 SGHTA, CDR2 FQGNSA. There are 15 residues in the CDR3. This chain's CDR3 is CASSLEGGRYYGYTF.

The chain uses TRBV11-2 and TRBJ2-1; the D gene TCRdb calls, TRBD1, cannot be checked with no DNA. Looked up from germline, CDR1 is SGHAT and CDR2 is FQNNGV. The CDR3 extends over 18 amino acids. This chain's CDR3 is CASSLGVKSGRSYNEQFF.

The chain has TRBV6-2 or TRBV6-3 and TRBJ2-6; the TCRdb call, TRBD1, lacks DNA for checking. Germline CDR1 is MNHEY and CDR2 is SVGEGT. The CDR3 spans 20 residues. This chain's CDR3 is CASRQLQGTGYGSGANVLTF.

The chain carries TRBV4-3 and TRBJ2-1. Germline V gene data show CDR1 as LGHNA and CDR2 as YSLEER. This CDR3 contains 13 residues. The CDR3 sequence is CASSQGVNNEQFF.

The chain carries TRBV7-2 and TRBJ2-7. CDR1 and CDR2 (germline): SGHTA, FQGNSA. This CDR3 has 14 amino acids. The CDR3 reads CASSLVQGAYEQYF.

This rearrangement joins TRBV4-3 to TRBJ2-7; TCRdb designates TRBD1, a call that cannot be tested without DNA. The germline V gene has CDR1 LGHNA and CDR2 YSLEER. CDR3 length equals 14 residues. The CDR3: CASSQGGRDYEQYF.

This chain joins TRBV28 and TRBJ1-6; TCRdb outputs TRBD1, but without DNA this stays unchecked. The CDR3 totals 15 residues. Germline CDR1 MDHEN, CDR2 SYDVKM. The CDR3 sequence is CASSPLGRGGSPLHF.

The rearrangement joins TRBV12-3 or TRBV12-4 to TRBJ2-7; TCRdb gives TRBD1 as the D gene, but with no DNA this cannot be confirmed. The CDR3 covers 12 residues. CDR3 sequence: CASSYPGREQYF.

This chain connects TRBV20-1 to TRBJ2-7. The length of the CDR3 is 12 residues. Germline CDR1 and CDR2: DFQATT and SNEGSKA (reference sequence). Here the CDR3 reads CSAPAGNYEQYF.

The CDR3 is CASSDSGGTNEKLFF. The gene calls are TRBV3-1 and TRBJ1-4; TCRdb indicates TRBD1, and absent DNA this call remains unverified. The CDR3 is made up of 15 amino acids. Per germline, CDR1 LGHDT and CDR2 YNNKEL (reference sequence).

This rearrangement joins TRBV6-5 to TRBJ1-5. The CDR3 consists of 15 residues. In germline, CDR1 is MNHEY, CDR2 SVGAGI. The CDR3 loop reads CASSYRGGSNQPQHF.

The chain carries TRBV20-1 and TRBJ1-2; absent DNA, TCRdb's TRBD1 call cannot be checked. Germline V CDR1 and CDR2: DFQATT, SNEGSKA (reference sequence). The CDR3 is 16 residues long. The CDR3 spells CSARRDRGRANYGYTF.

The rearrangement links TRBV7-3 to TRBJ1-2; with no DNA, the TCRdb D assignment of TRBD1 cannot be verified. CDR3 length equals 15 residues. Germline V CDR1 and CDR2: SGHTA, FQGTGA. CDR3 protein: CASSPQGLSPWGYTF.

The chain has TRBV7-6 and TRBJ2-2; no DNA is available, so the TRBD2 call from TCRdb remains unchecked. Germline V gives CDR1 SGHVS, CDR2 FNYEAQ. CDR3 length equals 15 residues. Here the CDR3 reads CASSSDSGNTGELFF.

The chain joins TRBV7-3 to TRBJ1-1. The CDR3 loop spans 13 amino acids. CDR1 and CDR2 from the germline V gene are SGHTA and FQGTGA. CDR3 protein: CASSQNRYTEAFF.

The CDR3 loop is CASRIKRSLKTLQETQYF. The chain recombines TRBV28 with TRBJ2-5. Germline-derived CDR1 and CDR2 are MDHEN and SYDVKM. This CDR3 region has 18 residues.

This chain connects TRBV4-3 to TRBJ2-3. The CDR3 sequence is 13 residues long. Germline V lookup: CDR1 LGHNA, CDR2 YSLEER. CDR3 amino acids: CASSQVFKETQYF.

This chain joins TRBV6-6 and TRBJ2-3. The CDR3 runs to 14 residues. Germline V gene data show CDR1 as MNHNY and CDR2 as SVGAGI (reference sequence). CDR3 in amino acids: CASSYSTITDTQYF.

CDR3 protein: CASSFERSSYNSPLHF. The V and J genes are TRBV28 and TRBJ1-6. This CDR3 is 16 amino acids long. Germline V lookup: CDR1 MDHEN, CDR2 SYDVKM.

The chain carries TRBV7-2 and TRBJ2-7. Looked up from germline, CDR1 is SGHTA and CDR2 is FQGNSA. The CDR3 is made up of 14 amino acids. This CDR3 is CASTRRSSSFEQYF.

J is TRBJ2-2 and V is TRBV20-1. The CDR3 is 16 residues long. The germline V gene has CDR1 DFQATT and CDR2 SNEGSKA (reference sequence). CDR3 amino acids: CSAPLAQISVTGELFF.

The V call is TRBV5-1, the J call TRBJ2-1; absent DNA, TCRdb's TRBD1 call cannot be checked. The CDR3 is 14 amino acids. Germline-derived CDR1 and CDR2 are SGHRS and YFSETQ. The CDR3: CASSLGQGVYEQFF. Filled out from reference TRBV5-1 and TRBJ2-1, the complete variable domain reads KAGVTQTPRYLIKTRGQQVTLSCSPISGHRSVSWYQQTPGQGLQFLFEYFSETQRNKGNFPGRFSGRQFSNSRSEMNVSTLELGDSALYLCASSLGQGVYEQFFGPGTRLTVL.

This chain links TRBV19 with TRBJ1-2; lacking DNA, the TRBD1 call made by TCRdb goes unchecked. The CDR3 is 16 amino acids. Per germline, CDR1 LNHDA and CDR2 SQIVND (reference sequence). CDR3: CASSIGWGTERRGYTF.

The rearrangement links TRBV28 to TRBJ2-1; TCRdb gives TRBD1 as the D gene, but with no DNA this cannot be confirmed. The germline gives CDR1 MDHEN, CDR2 SYDVKM. The CDR3 is 14 amino acids. This CDR3 is CASSRGGEFGEQFF.

The gene calls are TRBV30 and TRBJ1-4. This CDR3 region has 11 residues. CDR1 and CDR2 from the germline V gene are GTSNPN and SVGIG (reference sequence). CDR3 protein: CAWSESEKLFF.

The chain couples TRBV4-1 to TRBJ2-2; TCRdb's D gene call, TRBD2, goes unchecked for lack of DNA. CDR1 and CDR2 from the germline V gene are MGHRA and YSYEKL. The CDR3 runs to 21 residues. CDR3: CASSQEIATSGRARITGELFF.